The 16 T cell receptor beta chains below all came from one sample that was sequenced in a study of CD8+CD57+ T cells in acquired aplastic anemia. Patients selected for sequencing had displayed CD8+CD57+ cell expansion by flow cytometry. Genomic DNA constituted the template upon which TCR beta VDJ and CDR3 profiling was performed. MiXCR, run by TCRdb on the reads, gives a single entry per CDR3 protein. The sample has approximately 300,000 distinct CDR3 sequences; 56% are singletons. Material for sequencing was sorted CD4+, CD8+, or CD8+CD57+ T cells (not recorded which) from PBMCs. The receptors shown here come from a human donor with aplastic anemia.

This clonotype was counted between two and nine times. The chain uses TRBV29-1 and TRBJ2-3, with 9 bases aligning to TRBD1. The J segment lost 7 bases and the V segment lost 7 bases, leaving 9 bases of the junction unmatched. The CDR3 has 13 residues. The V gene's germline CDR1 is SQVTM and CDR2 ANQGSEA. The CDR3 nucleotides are TGCAGCGGACAAACAGGGGGCTCGAATACGCAGTATTTT. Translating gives CSGQTGGSNTQYF.

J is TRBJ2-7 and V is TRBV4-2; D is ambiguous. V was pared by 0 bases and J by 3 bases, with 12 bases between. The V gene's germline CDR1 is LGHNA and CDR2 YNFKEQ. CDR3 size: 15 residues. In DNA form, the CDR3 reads TGTGCCAGCAGCCAAGATCATGGCAGATTCTACGAGCAGTACTTC. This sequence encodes CASSQDHGRFYEQYF.

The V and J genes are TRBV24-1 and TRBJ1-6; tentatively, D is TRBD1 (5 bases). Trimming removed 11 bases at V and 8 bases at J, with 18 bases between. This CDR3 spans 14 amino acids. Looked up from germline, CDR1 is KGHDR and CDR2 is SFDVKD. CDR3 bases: TGTGCCAGCCATCGGGCAGGGTGCGATTCACCCCTCCACTTT. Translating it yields CASHRAGCDSPLHF.

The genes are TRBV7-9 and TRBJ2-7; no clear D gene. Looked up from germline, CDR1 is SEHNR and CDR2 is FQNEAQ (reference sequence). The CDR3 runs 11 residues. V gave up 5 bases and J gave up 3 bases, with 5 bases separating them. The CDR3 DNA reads TGTGCCAGCAGCAAATTCTACGAGCAGTACTTC. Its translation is CASSKFYEQYF.

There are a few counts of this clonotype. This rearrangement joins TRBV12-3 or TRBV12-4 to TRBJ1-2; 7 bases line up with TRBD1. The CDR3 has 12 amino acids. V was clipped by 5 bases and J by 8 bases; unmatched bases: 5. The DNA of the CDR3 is TGTGCCAGCAGTGGACAGGCACTCGGCTACACCTTC. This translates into CASSGQALGYTF.

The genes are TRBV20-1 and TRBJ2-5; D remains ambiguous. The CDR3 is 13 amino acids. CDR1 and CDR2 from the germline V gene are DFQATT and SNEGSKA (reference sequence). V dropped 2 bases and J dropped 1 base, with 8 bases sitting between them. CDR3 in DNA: TGCAGTGCTAGATTGGTATTCCAAGAGACCCAGTACTTC. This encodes CSARLVFQETQYF.

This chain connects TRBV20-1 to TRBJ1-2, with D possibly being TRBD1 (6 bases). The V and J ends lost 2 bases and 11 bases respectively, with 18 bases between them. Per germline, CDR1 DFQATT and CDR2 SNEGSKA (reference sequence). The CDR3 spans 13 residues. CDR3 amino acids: CSARHRVGCGYTF. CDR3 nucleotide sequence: TGCAGTGCTAGACACAGGGTCGGCTGTGGTTACACCTTC.

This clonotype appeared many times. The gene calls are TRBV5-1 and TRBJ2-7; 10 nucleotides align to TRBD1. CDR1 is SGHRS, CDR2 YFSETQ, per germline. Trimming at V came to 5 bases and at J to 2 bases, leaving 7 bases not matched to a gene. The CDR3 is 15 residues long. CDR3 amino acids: CASRRDRGLAYEQYF. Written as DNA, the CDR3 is TGCGCCAGCAGAAGGGACAGGGGACTTGCCTACGAGCAGTACTTC. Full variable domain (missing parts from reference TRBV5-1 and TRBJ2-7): KAGVTQTPRYLIKTRGQQVTLSCSPISGHRSVSWYQQTPGQGLQFLFEYFSETQRNKGNFPGRFSGRQFSNSRSEMNVSTLELGDSALYLCASRRDRGLAYEQYFGPGTRLTVT.

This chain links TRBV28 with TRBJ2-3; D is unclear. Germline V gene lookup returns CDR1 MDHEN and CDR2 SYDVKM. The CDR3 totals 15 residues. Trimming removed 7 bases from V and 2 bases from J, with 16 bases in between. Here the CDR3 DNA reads TGTGCCAGCATGGGAATTAGACCTTTCACAGATACGCAGTATTTT. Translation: CASMGIRPFTDTQYF.

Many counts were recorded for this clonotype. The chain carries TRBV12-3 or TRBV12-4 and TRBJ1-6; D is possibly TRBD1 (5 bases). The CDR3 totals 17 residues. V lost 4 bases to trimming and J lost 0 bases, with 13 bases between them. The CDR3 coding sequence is TGTGCCAGCAGTTCCTTAGGGGTCGGCTCCTATAATTCACCCCTCCACTTT. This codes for CASSSLGVGSYNSPLHF.

CDR3 sequence: CATSETGGAGEQYF. The CDR3 region has the DNA TGTGCCACCAGTGAGACAGGGGGCGCGGGGGAGCAGTACTTC. The chain is built from TRBV24-1 and TRBJ2-7, with 10 positions matching TRBD1. The junction had 6 bases not matched to a gene; V was cut back by 4 bases and J by 7 bases. Germline-derived CDR1 and CDR2 are KGHDR and SFDVKD. CDR3 size: 14 residues.

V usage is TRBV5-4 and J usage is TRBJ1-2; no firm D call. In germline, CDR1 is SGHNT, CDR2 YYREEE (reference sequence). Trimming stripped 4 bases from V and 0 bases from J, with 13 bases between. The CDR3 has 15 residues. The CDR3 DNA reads TGTGCCAGCAGCCAAGATAACGGTCCTAACTATGGCTACACCTTC. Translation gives CASSQDNGPNYGYTF.

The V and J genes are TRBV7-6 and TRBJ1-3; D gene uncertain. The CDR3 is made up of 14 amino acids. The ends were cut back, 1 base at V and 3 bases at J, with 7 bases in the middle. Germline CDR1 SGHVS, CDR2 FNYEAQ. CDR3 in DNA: TGTGCCAGCAGCTTAGATGCCGGTGGAAACACCATATATTTT. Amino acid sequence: CASSLDAGGNTIYF.

The chain's CDR3 is CSERSNLYNTGELFF. For the CDR3, the DNA is TGCAGTGAGAGATCCAACCTTTATAACACCGGGGAGCTGTTTTTT. This chain links TRBV20-1 with TRBJ2-2; D is ambiguous. The germline CDR1 and CDR2 sequences are DFQATT and SNEGSKA (reference sequence). CDR3 length: 15 residues. With 7 bases removed from V and 2 bases from J, the gap between germline ends came to 17 bases.

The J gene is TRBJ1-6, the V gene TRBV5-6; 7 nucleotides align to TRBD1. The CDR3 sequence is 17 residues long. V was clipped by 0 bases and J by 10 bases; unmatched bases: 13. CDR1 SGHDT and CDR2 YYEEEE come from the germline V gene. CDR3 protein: CASSLAGQLGSGSPLHF. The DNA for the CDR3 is TGTGCCAGCAGCTTGGCGGGACAGCTCGGGTCAGGATCACCCCTCCACTTT.

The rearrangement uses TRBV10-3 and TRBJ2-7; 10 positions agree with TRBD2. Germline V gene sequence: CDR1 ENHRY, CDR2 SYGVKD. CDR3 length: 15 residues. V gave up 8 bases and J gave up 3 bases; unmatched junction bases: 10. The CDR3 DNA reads TGTGCCATCCATACCCGGGCTAGCGGGGGCTACGAGCAGTACTTC. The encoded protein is CAIHTRASGGYEQYF.